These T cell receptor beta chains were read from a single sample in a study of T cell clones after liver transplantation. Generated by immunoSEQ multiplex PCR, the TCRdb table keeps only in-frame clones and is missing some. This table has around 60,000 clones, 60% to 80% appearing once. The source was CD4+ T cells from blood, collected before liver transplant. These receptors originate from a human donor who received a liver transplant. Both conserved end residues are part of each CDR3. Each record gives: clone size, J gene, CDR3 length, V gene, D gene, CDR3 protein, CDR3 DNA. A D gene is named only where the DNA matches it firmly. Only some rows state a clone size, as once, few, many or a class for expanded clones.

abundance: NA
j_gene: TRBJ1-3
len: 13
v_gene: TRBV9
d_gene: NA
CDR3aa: CASSNGTGNTIYF
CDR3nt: TGTGCCAGCAGCAATGGGACAGGAAACACCATATATTTT

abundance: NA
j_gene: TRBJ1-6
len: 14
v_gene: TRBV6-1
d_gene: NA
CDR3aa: CASSEAREVGSLHF
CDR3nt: TGTGCCAGCAGTGAAGCGCGTGAGGTGGGTTCCCTCCACTTT

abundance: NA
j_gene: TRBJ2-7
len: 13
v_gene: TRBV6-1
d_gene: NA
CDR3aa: CASSLTGRYEQYF
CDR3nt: TGTGCCAGCAGTTTAACAGGGAGATACGAGCAGTACTTC

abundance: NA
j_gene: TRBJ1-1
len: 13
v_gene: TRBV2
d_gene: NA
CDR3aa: CASTETVNTEAFF
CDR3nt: TGTGCCAGCACTGAGACAGTGAACACTGAAGCTTTCTTT

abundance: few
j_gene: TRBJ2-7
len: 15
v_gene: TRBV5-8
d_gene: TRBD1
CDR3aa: CASSRGQGAAYEQYF
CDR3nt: TGTGCCAGCAGCAGGGGACAGGGGGCGGCCTACGAGCAGTACTTC

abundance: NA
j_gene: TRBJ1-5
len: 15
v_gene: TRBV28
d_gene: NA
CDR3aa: CASSRGGEDNQPQHF
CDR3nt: TGTGCCAGCAGCCGGGGAGGGGAGGACAATCAGCCCCAGCATTTT

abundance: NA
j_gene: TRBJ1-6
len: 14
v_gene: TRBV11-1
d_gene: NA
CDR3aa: CASSPRQRDSPLHF
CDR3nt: TGTGCCAGCAGCCCCAGGCAGCGGGACTCACCCCTCCACTTT

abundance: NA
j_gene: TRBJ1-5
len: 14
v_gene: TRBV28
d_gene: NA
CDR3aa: CASSLGGDNQPQHF
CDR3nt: TGTGCCAGCAGTTTGGGGGGGGACAATCAGCCCCAGCATTTT

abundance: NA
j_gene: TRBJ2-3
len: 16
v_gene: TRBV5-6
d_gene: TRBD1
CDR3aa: CASSQTGREFTDTQYF
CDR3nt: TGTGCCAGCAGCCAGACAGGGCGTGAATTCACAGATACGCAGTATTTT

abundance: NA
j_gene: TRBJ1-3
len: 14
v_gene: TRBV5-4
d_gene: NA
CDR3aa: CASSSTTNPNTIYF
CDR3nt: TGTGCCAGCAGCTCGACGACAAATCCAAACACCATATATTTT

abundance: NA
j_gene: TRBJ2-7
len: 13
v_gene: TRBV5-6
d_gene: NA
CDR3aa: CASSLQGGYEQYF
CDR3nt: TGTGCCAGCAGCCTACAGGGGGGGTACGAGCAGTACTTC

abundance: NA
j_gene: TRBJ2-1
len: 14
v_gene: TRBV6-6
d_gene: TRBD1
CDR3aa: CASSSGQGINEQFF
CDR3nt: TGTGCCAGCAGTTCTGGACAGGGGATCAATGAGCAGTTCTTC

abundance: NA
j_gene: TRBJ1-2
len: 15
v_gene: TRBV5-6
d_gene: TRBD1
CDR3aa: CASSSFRDRVRGYTF
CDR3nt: TGTGCCAGCAGCTCCTTTCGGGACAGGGTACGAGGCTACACCTTC

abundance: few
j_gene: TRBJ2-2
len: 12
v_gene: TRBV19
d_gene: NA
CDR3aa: CASSRNTGELFF
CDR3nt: TGTGCCAGTAGTCGGAACACCGGGGAGCTGTTTTTT

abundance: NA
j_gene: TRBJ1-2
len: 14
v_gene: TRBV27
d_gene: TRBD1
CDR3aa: CASSFSRGRAGYTF
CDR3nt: TGTGCCAGCAGTTTTTCCAGGGGGCGCGCTGGCTACACCTTC

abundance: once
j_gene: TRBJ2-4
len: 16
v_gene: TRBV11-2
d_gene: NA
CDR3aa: CASSTGIPVAKNIQYF
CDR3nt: TGTGCCAGCAGCACAGGGATACCAGTAGCCAAAAACATTCAGTACTTC

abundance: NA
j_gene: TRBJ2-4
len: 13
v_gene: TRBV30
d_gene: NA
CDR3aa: CAWSRGAGNIQYF
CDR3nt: TGTGCCTGGAGTCGGGGGGCAGGTAACATTCAGTACTTC

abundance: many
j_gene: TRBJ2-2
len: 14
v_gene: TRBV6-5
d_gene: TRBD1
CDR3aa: CASTGTGYTGELFF
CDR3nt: TGTGCCAGCACCGGGACAGGGTACACCGGGGAGCTGTTTTTT

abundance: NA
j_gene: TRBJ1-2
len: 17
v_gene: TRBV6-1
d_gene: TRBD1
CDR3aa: CASSDHTSGQGASGYTF
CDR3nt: TGTGCCAGCAGTGACCACACCAGCGGGCAGGGGGCCAGTGGCTACACCTTC

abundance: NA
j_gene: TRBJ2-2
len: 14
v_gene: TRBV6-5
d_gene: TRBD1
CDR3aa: CASSLDRDTGELFF
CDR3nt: TGTGCCAGCAGCCTCGACAGGGACACCGGGGAGCTGTTTTTT

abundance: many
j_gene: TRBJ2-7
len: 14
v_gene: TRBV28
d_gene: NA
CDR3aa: CASSGDTLSYEQYF
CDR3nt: TGTGCCAGCAGTGGTGACACGCTCTCCTACGAGCAGTACTTC

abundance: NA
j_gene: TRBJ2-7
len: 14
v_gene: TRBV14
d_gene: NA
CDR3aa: CASSQKDSPYEQYF
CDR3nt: TGTGCCAGCAGCCAGAAGGACAGTCCCTACGAGCAGTACTTC

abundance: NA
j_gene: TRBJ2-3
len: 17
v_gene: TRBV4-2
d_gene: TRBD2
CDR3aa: CASSQGLAGETPDTQYF
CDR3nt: TGTGCCAGCAGCCAAGGACTAGCGGGGGAGACCCCAGATACGCAGTATTTT

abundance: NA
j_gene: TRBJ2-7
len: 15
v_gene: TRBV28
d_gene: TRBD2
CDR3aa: CASSRAGVNSYEQYF
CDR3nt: TGTGCCAGCAGTCGGGCGGGGGTCAACTCCTACGAGCAGTACTTC

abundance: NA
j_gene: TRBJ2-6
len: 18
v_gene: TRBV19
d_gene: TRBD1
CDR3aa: CASSPRTGKGSGANVLTF
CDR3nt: TGTGCCAGTAGTCCCCGGACAGGGAAAGGCTCTGGGGCCAACGTCCTGACTTTC

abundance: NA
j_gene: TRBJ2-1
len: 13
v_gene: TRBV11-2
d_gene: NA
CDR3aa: CASSLAGNNEQFF
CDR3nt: TGTGCCAGCAGCTTAGCAGGAAACAATGAGCAGTTCTTC

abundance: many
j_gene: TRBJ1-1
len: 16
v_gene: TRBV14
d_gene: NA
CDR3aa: CASSQGGTGMNTEAFF
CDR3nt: TGTGCCAGCAGCCAAGGGGGTACAGGCATGAACACTGAAGCTTTCTTT

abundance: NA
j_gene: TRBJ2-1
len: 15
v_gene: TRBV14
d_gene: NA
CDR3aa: CASSRKQGTYNEQFF
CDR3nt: TGTGCCAGCAGCAGGAAACAGGGAACCTACAATGAGCAGTTCTTC

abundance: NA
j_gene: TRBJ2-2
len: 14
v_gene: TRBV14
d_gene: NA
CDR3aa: CASSQARAVGELFF
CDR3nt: TGTGCCAGCAGCCAAGCGCGGGCGGTCGGGGAGCTGTTTTTT

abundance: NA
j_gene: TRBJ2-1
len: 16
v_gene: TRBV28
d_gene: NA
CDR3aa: CASSSPRGAQYNEQFF
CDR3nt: TGTGCCAGCAGTTCCCCCCGGGGGGCACAGTACAATGAGCAGTTCTTC

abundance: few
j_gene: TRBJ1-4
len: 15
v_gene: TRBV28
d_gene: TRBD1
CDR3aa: CASSPPGQGHEKLFF
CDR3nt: TGTGCCAGCAGTCCACCGGGACAGGGGCATGAAAAACTGTTTTTT

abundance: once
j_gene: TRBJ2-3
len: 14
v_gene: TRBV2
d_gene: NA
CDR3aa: CASSAPGVRDTQYF
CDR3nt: TGTGCCAGCAGCGCTCCAGGGGTTAGGGATACGCAGTATTTT

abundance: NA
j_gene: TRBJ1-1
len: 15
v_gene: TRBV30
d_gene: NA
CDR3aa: CAWSVIYTGGTEAFF
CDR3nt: TGTGCCTGGAGTGTAATCTATACGGGGGGGACTGAAGCTTTCTTT

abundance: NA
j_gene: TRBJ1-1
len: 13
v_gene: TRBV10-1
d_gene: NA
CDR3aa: CASSESGSTEAFF
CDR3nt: TGCGCCAGCAGTGAGTCGGGGAGTACTGAAGCTTTCTTT

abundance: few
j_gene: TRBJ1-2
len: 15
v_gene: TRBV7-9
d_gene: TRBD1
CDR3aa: CASSLVTGGDDGYTF
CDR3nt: TGTGCCAGCAGCTTAGTAACAGGGGGGGATGATGGCTACACCTTC